A selection of T cell receptor beta chains follows, all from one sample in a study of post-analysis software for immune sequencing data. From the PCR reads, TCRdb called clonotypes with MiXCR, one entry per CDR3 protein. This sample has hundreds of thousands of distinct CDR3 sequences, with less than 35% found just once. Sequenced: blood. The receptors shown here come from a girl aged 5-17 years with multiple sclerosis. CDR3s include the opening cysteine and the closing phenylalanine or tryptophan. The order of the fields is V gene, J gene, clone size, D gene, CDR3 protein, CDR3 DNA. D genes are given only for firm matches. A row's size may be missing; if present it is once, few, many or a size class.

V gene: TRBV20-1
J gene: TRBJ2-1
clone size: -
D gene: TRBD2
CDR3 protein: CSAIPAWAGGPDEQFF
CDR3 DNA: TGCAGTGCTATCCCCGCGTGGGCGGGGGGGCCAGATGAGCAGTTCTTC

V gene: TRBV5-1
J gene: TRBJ2-5
clone size: -
D gene: TRBD1
CDR3 protein: CASSPRQGIQETQYF
CDR3 DNA: TGCGCCAGCAGCCCAAGACAGGGGATCCAAGAGACCCAGTACTTC

V gene: TRBV12-3/TRBV12-4
J gene: TRBJ2-5
clone size: -
D gene: TRBD2
CDR3 protein: CASSSRLLAEETQYF
CDR3 DNA: TGTGCCAGCAGTTCCCGCCTACTAGCGGAAGAGACCCAGTACTTC

V gene: TRBV9
J gene: TRBJ1-6
clone size: few
D gene: -
CDR3 protein: CASSASVGGNNSPLHF
CDR3 DNA: TGTGCCAGCAGCGCTTCGGTGGGGGGAAACAATTCACCCCTCCACTTT

V gene: TRBV7-6
J gene: TRBJ1-5
clone size: few
D gene: -
CDR3 protein: CASSDTGPQHF
CDR3 DNA: TGTGCCAGCTCGGACACTGGGCCCCAGCATTTT

V gene: TRBV3-1
J gene: TRBJ1-5
clone size: -
D gene: -
CDR3 protein: CASSQYEGAQPQHF
CDR3 DNA: TGTGCCAGCAGCCAATATGAGGGCGCGCAGCCCCAGCATTTT

V gene: TRBV12-3/TRBV12-4
J gene: TRBJ1-2
clone size: -
D gene: TRBD1
CDR3 protein: CASSLGPGQGYGYTF
CDR3 DNA: TGTGCCAGCAGTTTAGGGCCGGGACAGGGCTATGGCTACACCTTC

V gene: TRBV12-3/TRBV12-4
J gene: TRBJ1-5
clone size: few
D gene: -
CDR3 protein: CASSLSQGSNQPQHF
CDR3 DNA: TGTGCCAGCAGTTTATCGCAGGGGAGCAATCAGCCCCAGCATTTT

V gene: TRBV6-2/TRBV6-3
J gene: TRBJ1-5
clone size: -
D gene: -
CDR3 protein: CASSRDRLSNQPQHF
CDR3 DNA: TGTGCCAGCAGCCGCGACAGGTTGAGCAATCAGCCCCAGCATTTT

V gene: TRBV7-8
J gene: TRBJ2-7
clone size: few
D gene: TRBD2
CDR3 protein: CASSTSGVGYEQYF
CDR3 DNA: TGTGCCAGCAGCACTAGCGGGGTGGGCTACGAGCAGTACTTC

V gene: TRBV27
J gene: TRBJ2-7
clone size: -
D gene: -
CDR3 protein: CASSLMSSYERYF
CDR3 DNA: TGTGCCAGCAGTCTCATGAGCTCCTACGAGCGGTACTTC

V gene: TRBV12-3/TRBV12-4
J gene: TRBJ2-4
clone size: few
D gene: TRBD2
CDR3 protein: CASTVGLAGGKNIQYF
CDR3 DNA: TGTGCCAGCACCGTGGGGCTAGCGGGGGGGAAAAACATTCAGTACTTC

V gene: TRBV12-3/TRBV12-4
J gene: TRBJ2-7
clone size: few
D gene: TRBD1
CDR3 protein: CASSLGLGGTGGHEQYF
CDR3 DNA: TGTGCCAGCAGTTTAGGGCTAGGCGGGACAGGGGGACACGAGCAGTACTTC

V gene: TRBV7-2
J gene: TRBJ1-4
clone size: -
D gene: -
CDR3 protein: CASSLDSPNEKLFF
CDR3 DNA: TGTGCCAGCAGCTTAGACAGCCCTAATGAAAAACTGTTTTTT

V gene: TRBV29-1
J gene: TRBJ1-5
clone size: -
D gene: -
CDR3 protein: CSCSREVHQPQHF
CDR3 DNA: TGCAGCTGCTCGAGGGAGGTGCATCAGCCCCAGCATTTT

V gene: TRBV4-2
J gene: TRBJ2-5
clone size: -
D gene: -
CDR3 protein: CASSQNGGPETQYF
CDR3 DNA: TGTGCCAGCAGCCAAAACGGGGGGCCAGAGACCCAGTACTTC

V gene: TRBV20-1
J gene: TRBJ2-5
clone size: -
D gene: TRBD2
CDR3 protein: CSASTSSETQYF
CDR3 DNA: TGCAGTGCTTCGACTAGCTCGGAGACCCAGTACTTC

V gene: TRBV12-3/TRBV12-4
J gene: TRBJ2-7
clone size: -
D gene: -
CDR3 protein: CASSFGRGTSEQYF
CDR3 DNA: TGTGCCAGCAGTTTTGGACGGGGAACCTCCGAGCAGTACTTC

V gene: TRBV4-3
J gene: TRBJ1-2
clone size: few
D gene: TRBD1
CDR3 protein: CASSQVGQMGGYTF
CDR3 DNA: TGCGCCAGCAGCCAAGTGGGACAGATGGGCGGCTACACCTTC

V gene: TRBV7-2
J gene: TRBJ2-3
clone size: -
D gene: -
CDR3 protein: CASSSEVADTQYF
CDR3 DNA: TGTGCCAGCAGCTCAGAGGTGGCAGATACGCAGTATTTT

V gene: TRBV12-3/TRBV12-4
J gene: TRBJ2-1
clone size: -
D gene: TRBD1
CDR3 protein: CASSFGDRGKFF
CDR3 DNA: TGTGCCAGCAGTTTTGGGGACAGGGGGAAGTTCTTC

V gene: TRBV12-3/TRBV12-4
J gene: TRBJ2-1
clone size: -
D gene: TRBD1
CDR3 protein: CATQGGTGKGNEQFF
CDR3 DNA: TGTGCCACCCAGGGGGGGACAGGGAAAGGCAATGAGCAGTTCTTC

V gene: TRBV7-9
J gene: TRBJ2-7
clone size: few
D gene: -
CDR3 protein: CASSLGWDSSYEQYF
CDR3 DNA: TGTGCCAGCAGCTTAGGTTGGGACTCCAGTTACGAGCAGTACTTC

V gene: TRBV11-2
J gene: TRBJ2-5
clone size: -
D gene: TRBD1
CDR3 protein: CASSSTGAVETQYF
CDR3 DNA: TGTGCCAGCAGCTCAACAGGGGCGGTGGAGACCCAGTACTTC

V gene: TRBV2
J gene: TRBJ2-7
clone size: -
D gene: -
CDR3 protein: CASSRLGEQYF
CDR3 DNA: TGTGCCAGCAGCAGACTAGGGGAGCAGTACTTC

V gene: TRBV2
J gene: TRBJ2-1
clone size: few
D gene: TRBD2
CDR3 protein: CASKGELAGYNEQFF
CDR3 DNA: TGTGCCAGCAAAGGTGAACTAGCGGGGTACAATGAACAGTTCTTC

V gene: TRBV6-5
J gene: TRBJ2-2
clone size: -
D gene: -
CDR3 protein: CASSCAGHTGELFF
CDR3 DNA: TGTGCCAGCAGCTGTGCAGGGCACACCGGGGAGCTGTTTTTT